This TCR beta chain is from a study of blood T cells in healthy people across ages. The sample providers were healthy Caucasian people from Russia, aged about 6 to 90. As regards this clonotype: At one boundary the junction diverges from the germline segment, which might be a read error.

Through a sample-barcoded 5' primer and a J-beta primer mix, a second PCR was run for roughly 6 to 11 cycles. A single record per CDR3 protein comes from TCRdb applying MiXCR to the 5' RACE reads. The data hold around 2 million distinct CDR3 sequences, with about two fifths observed a single time. The CDR3 covers 15 residues. The sequenced material came from blood. This TCR came from a human donor in good health. J is TRBJ2-3 and V is TRBV12-3 or TRBV12-4; D gene unclear. The CDR3 protein is CASSLVNRDTDTQYF. The CDR3 nucleotides read TGTGCCAGCAGCTTAGTGAACCGAGACACAGATACGCAGTATTTT.